These T cell receptor beta chains were read from a single sample in a study of OX40 agonist ivuxolimab in advanced cancers. Only in-frame clones appear in the TCRdb table, and some are missing; sequencing was by immunoSEQ multiplex PCR. In the table there are approximately 81,000 clones, around 83% of which are singletons. The sample here was CD4+ or CD8+ T cells sorted from blood, taken in a trial of the OX40 agonist ivuxolimab. Receptor source: an adult with an advanced solid tumor such as melanoma, head and neck, liver or kidney cancer. Both conserved end residues are part of each CDR3. A D gene is named only where the DNA matches it firmly. A row's size may be missing; if present it is once, few, many or a size class.

J	V	size	D	DNA	CDR3
TRBJ1-5	TRBV19	-	-	TGTGCCACTGCAGTTAGCAGCAATCAGCCCCAGCATTTT	CATAVSSNQPQHF
TRBJ2-2	TRBV10-3	-	TRBD2	TGTGCCATCAGTGAGTCGGGGGGACTAGTGGCCACCGGGGAGCTGTTTTTT	CAISESGGLVATGELFF
TRBJ2-7	TRBV12-5	-	-	TGTGCTAGTGGTATTGACGGACCCTACGAGCAGTACTTC	CASGIDGPYEQYF
TRBJ2-5	TRBV6-5	-	-	TGTGCCAGCAGTTCAGGGCGGGAGACCCAGTACTTC	CASSSGRETQYF
TRBJ2-1	TRBV7-2	-	TRBD2	TGTGCCAGCAGCTTAGATGGGACTAGCTACAATGAGCAGTTCTTC	CASSLDGTSYNEQFF
TRBJ2-3	TRBV5-1	once	TRBD2	TGCGCCAGCAGCTCTAGCGGGGGAGGGTCTGGCACAGATACGCAGTATTTT	CASSSSGGGSGTDTQYF
TRBJ2-7	TRBV7-2	-	-	TGTGCCAGCAGCCCACGGGACGGCTACGAGCAGTACTTC	CASSPRDGYEQYF
TRBJ2-5	TRBV19	-	TRBD1	TGTGCCAGCGGCCGGGACAGAGAAGAGACCCAGTACTTC	CASGRDREETQYF
TRBJ1-6	TRBV2	-	-	TGTGCCAGCAGTGAAGCGCCCAATTCACCCCTCCACTTT	CASSEAPNSPLHF
TRBJ2-5	TRBV5-1	-	TRBD1	TGCGCCAGCAGCTCCAGGGGGCAAGGGGAGACCCAGTACTTC	CASSSRGQGETQYF
TRBJ2-7	TRBV6-6	-	TRBD2	TGTGCCAGCAGTTACTCGGCTAGCGGGACCTACGAGCAGTACTTC	CASSYSASGTYEQYF
TRBJ1-2	TRBV28	-	-	TGTGCCAGCAGTTCCCGGGGGCCCGAGGGCTATGGCTACACCTTC	CASSSRGPEGYGYTF
TRBJ2-7	TRBV7-6	-	-	TGTGCCAGCAGCTTAGCTTCCCTTTCAGGAGGGGAATCCTACGAGCAGTACTTC	CASSLASLSGGESYEQYF
TRBJ2-3	TRBV7-9	-	TRBD2	TGTGCCAGCAGCTTATGGGGGGGAACGCAGTATTTT	CASSLWGGTQYF
TRBJ2-3	TRBV7-2	-	-	TGTGCCAGCAGACGGGGCCTCGGCACAGATACGCAGTATTTT	CASRRGLGTDTQYF
TRBJ2-3	TRBV11-2	-	TRBD2	TGTGCCAGCAGCCCGGTCCCCACTAGCGGGAGAGGAGATACGCAGTATTTT	CASSPVPTSGRGDTQYF
TRBJ1-5	TRBV19	once	-	TGTGCCAGTAGTTTTCCTTCGGGTTTGGACAATCAGCCCCAGCATTTT	CASSFPSGLDNQPQHF
TRBJ2-7	TRBV5-8	-	TRBD2	TGTGCCAGCAGCTTGGTCGCTAGCGGGAGCGACTATCACGAGCAGTACTTC	CASSLVASGSDYHEQYF
TRBJ2-2	TRBV5-1	once	-	TGCGCCAGCAGCTTGGCGGTCACCGGGGAGCTGTTTTTT	CASSLAVTGELFF
TRBJ1-1	TRBV5-1	-	-	TGCGCCAGCAGCGCCTCCGCGGGGGTTGGTAGCACTGAAGCTTTCTTT	CASSASAGVGSTEAFF
TRBJ2-5	TRBV19	-	-	TGTGCCAGTAGTTTAGACAATTCCCGGGAGACCCAGTACTTC	CASSLDNSRETQYF
TRBJ2-7	TRBV4-3	-	-	TGCGCCAGCAGCCAAGATACCGGAACCTACGAGCAGTACTTC	CASSQDTGTYEQYF
TRBJ2-6	TRBV11-2	-	-	TGTGCCAGCAGCTTAGATCCGCGGGGACTCTCTGGGGCCAACGTCCTGACTTTC	CASSLDPRGLSGANVLTF
TRBJ2-5	TRBV5-1	-	-	TGCGCCAGCAGCTTAAATCTGGGTTCAGGAGAGACCCAGTACTTC	CASSLNLGSGETQYF
TRBJ1-6	TRBV18	once	TRBD1	TGTGCCAGCTCACCAGGGACAGGGTTAAATTCACCCCTCCACTTT	CASSPGTGLNSPLHF
TRBJ2-6	TRBV11-2	-	-	TGTGCCAGCAGCTTAGTTTCCAGCTCTGGGGCCAACGTCCTGACTTTC	CASSLVSSSGANVLTF
TRBJ2-1	TRBV5-6	few	-	TGTGCCAGCAGCTTAGGACGCGGCGGGGCCCACAATGAGCAGTTCTTC	CASSLGRGGAHNEQFF
TRBJ2-7	TRBV10-1	once	-	TGCGCCACCCCAAGGGGGGCAGGGGTCTTTGAGCAGTACTTC	CATPRGAGVFEQYF
TRBJ2-5	TRBV6-1	-	-	TGTGCCAGCAGAGTTTTTGGGACCCAGTACTTC	CASRVFGTQYF
TRBJ2-2	TRBV5-6	-	TRBD2	TGTGCCAGCAGCTTGGGCCCCCTGACTAGCAGCACCGGGGAGCTGTTTTTT	CASSLGPLTSSTGELFF
TRBJ2-2	TRBV19	-	-	TGTGCCAGTAGAAACGGACAGGGAGGGTCCGGGGAGCTGTTTTTT	CASRNGQGGSGELFF
TRBJ1-4	TRBV12-5	-	TRBD1	TGTGCTAGTGGTTTGGGGGACAGGCTTAATGAAAAACTGTTTTTT	CASGLGDRLNEKLFF
TRBJ1-1	TRBV4-1	once	TRBD1	TGCGCCAGCAGTCGGGGACAGCGATACATGAACACTGAAGCTTTCTTT	CASSRGQRYMNTEAFF
TRBJ1-4	TRBV2	-	TRBD1	TGTGCCAGCAGGCGAACAGGGGAGGATGAAAAACTGTTTTTT	CASRRTGEDEKLFF
TRBJ2-7	TRBV29-1	-	TRBD2	TGCAGCGTGGGCAGGATGAGCGGGAGCTACGAGCAGTACTTC	CSVGRMSGSYEQYF
TRBJ2-4	TRBV7-9	-	-	TGTGCCAGCAGTGCCGGGACGGTAGCCAAAAACATTCAGTACTTC	CASSAGTVAKNIQYF
TRBJ1-3	TRBV7-9	once	-	TGTGCCAGCAGCTTAACGGGAGTAGGGGCTGGAAACACCATATATTTT	CASSLTGVGAGNTIYF
TRBJ2-3	TRBV7-6	-	-	TGTGCCAGCAGCTTAGGTCAGGGCATGGGCACAGATACGCAGTATTTT	CASSLGQGMGTDTQYF
TRBJ2-3	TRBV4-2	-	-	TGTGCCAGCAGCAAAAGCGGACAGATCACAGATACGCAGTATTTT	CASSKSGQITDTQYF
TRBJ2-1	TRBV15	-	TRBD1	TGTGCCACCAGCAGAGATCGCGCGACAGGGGGCTTCTCGGCCTACAATGAGCAGTTCTTC	CATSRDRATGGFSAYNEQFF
TRBJ2-1	TRBV28	-	-	TGTGCCAGCAGTAGTCCTGGCAATGGCGATGAGCAGTTCTTC	CASSSPGNGDEQFF
TRBJ2-4	TRBV4-2	-	TRBD1	TGTGCCAGCAGCCAAGATTCCCCTACGACAGGGGAGGACAAAAACATTCAGTACTTC	CASSQDSPTTGEDKNIQYF